The rows below give T cell receptor beta chains drawn from one sample of a study of Ad26.COV2.S vaccination and SARS-CoV-2 variants. Method: immunoSEQ multiplex PCR; TCRdb's copy keeps in-frame clones and lacks some. The sample contains a few hundred thousand clones, roughly 90% of which appear only once. Here the sequenced sample was peripheral blood, taken in a trial of Ad26.COV2.S vaccine versus placebo. The origin of the receptors is a person between 18 and 60 years old who received the Ad26.COV2.S COVID-19 vaccine or a placebo. Both conserved end residues are part of each CDR3. Fields, in order: CDR3 DNA, CDR3 protein, V gene, J gene, clone size, D gene. D genes are given only for firm matches. A row's size may be missing; if present it is once, few, many or a size class.

cdr3_nt: TGTGCCAGCAGCTTGTTTCTGGGACCAGGGGGCTTCGAGACCCAGTACTTC; cdr3_aa: CASSLFLGPGGFETQYF; v_call: TRBV5-6; j_call: TRBJ2-5; clone_size: -; d_call: TRBD1
cdr3_nt: TGTGCCAGCAGCAGGGACAGGGACCCTAAGAACGAGCAGTACTTC; cdr3_aa: CASSRDRDPKNEQYF; v_call: TRBV7-9; j_call: TRBJ2-7; clone_size: -; d_call: TRBD1
cdr3_nt: TGTGCCAGCAGCCAAGAAGGGGTATACTACGAGCAGTACTTC; cdr3_aa: CASSQEGVYYEQYF; v_call: TRBV7-6; j_call: TRBJ2-7; clone_size: -; d_call: -
cdr3_nt: TGTGCCTGGAGTGTTAAACGGGGGTGGGCAGAGACCCAGTACTTC; cdr3_aa: CAWSVKRGWAETQYF; v_call: TRBV30; j_call: TRBJ2-5; clone_size: -; d_call: -
cdr3_nt: TGCGCCAGCAGCCAAGTTGACAGGGGCTACGAGCAGTACTTC; cdr3_aa: CASSQVDRGYEQYF; v_call: TRBV4-1; j_call: TRBJ2-7; clone_size: -; d_call: TRBD1
cdr3_nt: TGTGCCAGCAGGAGGGGTGGCGGGGGATCTTACGAGCAGTACTTC; cdr3_aa: CASRRGGGGSYEQYF; v_call: TRBV2; j_call: TRBJ2-7; clone_size: -; d_call: TRBD2
cdr3_nt: TGTGCCAGCAGCTTATCGGGGGGTAATCAGCCCCAGCATTTT; cdr3_aa: CASSLSGGNQPQHF; v_call: TRBV7-2; j_call: TRBJ1-5; clone_size: -; d_call: -
cdr3_nt: TGTGCCAGCAGTTTGGACGGAATGAACACTGAAGCTTTCTTT; cdr3_aa: CASSLDGMNTEAFF; v_call: TRBV6-5; j_call: TRBJ1-1; clone_size: -; d_call: -
cdr3_nt: TGTGCCAGCAGCGTATTAGACAGGGACTATGGCTACACCTTC; cdr3_aa: CASSVLDRDYGYTF; v_call: TRBV9; j_call: TRBJ1-2; clone_size: -; d_call: TRBD1
cdr3_nt: TGTGCCAGCAGCGATGACAAAGGGTTGGACACTGAAGCTTTCTTT; cdr3_aa: CASSDDKGLDTEAFF; v_call: TRBV7-9; j_call: TRBJ1-1; clone_size: -; d_call: -
cdr3_nt: TGTGCCAGTAGCCGTCGGGGGATGAACACTGAAGCTTTCTTT; cdr3_aa: CASSRRGMNTEAFF; v_call: TRBV19; j_call: TRBJ1-1; clone_size: -; d_call: -
cdr3_nt: TGCGCCAGCAGCCAAGTACCTTCACCTGACACTGAAGCTTTCTTT; cdr3_aa: CASSQVPSPDTEAFF; v_call: TRBV4-1; j_call: TRBJ1-1; clone_size: once; d_call: -
cdr3_nt: TGTGCCAGCAGCTTGGGTACAGCAGCTGAAAAACTGTTTTTT; cdr3_aa: CASSLGTAAEKLFF; v_call: TRBV5-8; j_call: TRBJ1-4; clone_size: -; d_call: -
cdr3_nt: TGTGCCAGCCACAGTTCGAACACTGAAGCTTTCTTT; cdr3_aa: CASHSSNTEAFF; v_call: TRBV2; j_call: TRBJ1-1; clone_size: once; d_call: -
cdr3_nt: TGTGCCAGCAGCTTAGTGGGGGGAAACACCATATATTTT; cdr3_aa: CASSLVGGNTIYF; v_call: TRBV7-2; j_call: TRBJ1-3; clone_size: -; d_call: -
cdr3_nt: TGCAGCGTTGCAGCGACAAGGAATGAGCAGTTCTTC; cdr3_aa: CSVAATRNEQFF; v_call: TRBV29-1; j_call: TRBJ2-1; clone_size: once; d_call: -
cdr3_nt: TGTGCCAGCAGCTGGGAACAGGGGGTAGGCACAGATACGCAGTATTTT; cdr3_aa: CASSWEQGVGTDTQYF; v_call: TRBV5-8; j_call: TRBJ2-3; clone_size: -; d_call: TRBD1
cdr3_nt: TGTGCCAGCAGCCCCGGGACAGAAGAGACCCAGTACTTC; cdr3_aa: CASSPGTEETQYF; v_call: TRBV12-3/TRBV12-4; j_call: TRBJ2-5; clone_size: -; d_call: TRBD1
cdr3_nt: TGCGCCAGCAGTCAAGGACAGGGGGACCCTGCAGAGCAGTACTTC; cdr3_aa: CASSQGQGDPAEQYF; v_call: TRBV4-1; j_call: TRBJ2-7; clone_size: once; d_call: TRBD1
cdr3_nt: TGTGCCAGCAGCTTAGCGGACAGGGGACACGAGCAGTACTTC; cdr3_aa: CASSLADRGHEQYF; v_call: TRBV11-2; j_call: TRBJ2-7; clone_size: -; d_call: TRBD1
cdr3_nt: TGTGCCAGCAGCTTTAACAAGACGACAGGGGGCTATCAGCCCCAGCATTTT; cdr3_aa: CASSFNKTTGGYQPQHF; v_call: TRBV11-3; j_call: TRBJ1-5; clone_size: once; d_call: TRBD1
cdr3_nt: TGTGCCAGCAGCTTATATGCAGCCCTAAATGAAAAACTGTTTTTT; cdr3_aa: CASSLYAALNEKLFF; v_call: TRBV7-9; j_call: TRBJ1-4; clone_size: -; d_call: -
cdr3_nt: TGTGCCAGCAGGTCTGGACAGGGAGGCAATCAGCCCCAGCATTTT; cdr3_aa: CASRSGQGGNQPQHF; v_call: TRBV28; j_call: TRBJ1-5; clone_size: -; d_call: TRBD1
cdr3_nt: TGTGCCAGCAGTGGACAGAATAGCAATCAGCCCCAGCATTTT; cdr3_aa: CASSGQNSNQPQHF; v_call: TRBV25-1; j_call: TRBJ1-5; clone_size: -; d_call: -
cdr3_nt: TGTGCCAGCAGCGTAAAGGGGCAGGGTTCACCCCTCCACTTT; cdr3_aa: CASSVKGQGSPLHF; v_call: TRBV9; j_call: TRBJ1-6; clone_size: -; d_call: -
cdr3_nt: TGCGCCAGCAGCTTGGCCCCGGTAGGGGCCAACAATGAGCAGTTCTTC; cdr3_aa: CASSLAPVGANNEQFF; v_call: TRBV5-1; j_call: TRBJ2-1; clone_size: once; d_call: -
cdr3_nt: TGTGCCAGCAGTCCGCCACCTGGAGACTTCTACGAGCAGTACTTC; cdr3_aa: CASSPPPGDFYEQYF; v_call: TRBV28; j_call: TRBJ2-7; clone_size: -; d_call: -
cdr3_nt: TGTGCCAGCAGCTTAACCCTGGGGCAGGGGTATGGCTACACCTTC; cdr3_aa: CASSLTLGQGYGYTF; v_call: TRBV7-2; j_call: TRBJ1-2; clone_size: -; d_call: -
cdr3_nt: TGTGCCAGCAGCGTAGATTCTCGGCTAGGGGAGCAGTACTTC; cdr3_aa: CASSVDSRLGEQYF; v_call: TRBV9; j_call: TRBJ2-7; clone_size: -; d_call: -
cdr3_nt: TGTGCCAGCAGTTACCCTCAACCGGGACAGGGTAAAGAGACCCAGTACTTC; cdr3_aa: CASSYPQPGQGKETQYF; v_call: TRBV6-2/TRBV6-3; j_call: TRBJ2-5; clone_size: -; d_call: TRBD1
cdr3_nt: TGTGCCAGTAGTATGGGGCAGGGTGATTCACCCCTCCACTTT; cdr3_aa: CASSMGQGDSPLHF; v_call: TRBV19; j_call: TRBJ1-6; clone_size: few; d_call: -
cdr3_nt: TGTGCCAGTAGTATAGGGACAGGGGGCAATCAGCCCCAGCATTTT; cdr3_aa: CASSIGTGGNQPQHF; v_call: TRBV19; j_call: TRBJ1-5; clone_size: -; d_call: TRBD1
cdr3_nt: TGTGCCAGCAGCTTAGAGGCAGGGGTGTACCAGTACTTC; cdr3_aa: CASSLEAGVYQYF; v_call: TRBV11-2; j_call: TRBJ2-5; clone_size: -; d_call: -
cdr3_nt: TGTGCCAGCAGCTTAGCCGGGGACCTCGTGAAGACCCAGTACTTC; cdr3_aa: CASSLAGDLVKTQYF; v_call: TRBV7-2; j_call: TRBJ2-5; clone_size: -; d_call: -
cdr3_nt: TGTGCCAGCAGCCAAGTGACAGGGCGAAACACTGAAGCTTTCTTT; cdr3_aa: CASSQVTGRNTEAFF; v_call: TRBV14; j_call: TRBJ1-1; clone_size: -; d_call: TRBD1
cdr3_nt: TGTGCCTGGAGTGTCAGGACAGGACGCTACACCTTC; cdr3_aa: CAWSVRTGRYTF; v_call: TRBV30; j_call: TRBJ1-2; clone_size: once; d_call: TRBD1
cdr3_nt: TGTGCCAGCAGCTTAGCTAGGGTGGAATGGTCCTACGAGCAGTACTTC; cdr3_aa: CASSLARVEWSYEQYF; v_call: TRBV7-8; j_call: TRBJ2-7; clone_size: -; d_call: -
cdr3_nt: TGTGCCAGCAGCGTAGCTACAGGGTGGGATGTGACCCAGTACTTC; cdr3_aa: CASSVATGWDVTQYF; v_call: TRBV9; j_call: TRBJ2-5; clone_size: -; d_call: -
cdr3_nt: TGTGCCAGCAGCGTAGAGGAACGACAAGACAGGAACACCGGGGAGCTGTTTTTT; cdr3_aa: CASSVEERQDRNTGELFF; v_call: TRBV9; j_call: TRBJ2-2; clone_size: -; d_call: -
cdr3_nt: TGTGCCAGCAGCTTAACAGATACGCAGTATTTT; cdr3_aa: CASSLTDTQYF; v_call: TRBV11-1; j_call: TRBJ2-3; clone_size: few; d_call: -
cdr3_nt: TGCTCCCAAGTCCAGTCTGAAGAGACCCAGTACTTC; cdr3_aa: CSQVQSEETQYF; v_call: TRBV29-1; j_call: TRBJ2-5; clone_size: -; d_call: -
cdr3_nt: TGTGCCACAGGGCGAGGCGGCAATCAGCCCCAGCATTTT; cdr3_aa: CATGRGGNQPQHF; v_call: TRBV28; j_call: TRBJ1-5; clone_size: once; d_call: -
cdr3_nt: TGTGCCAGCAGCTTAGGACCGACAGATTCCTACGAGCAGTACTTC; cdr3_aa: CASSLGPTDSYEQYF; v_call: TRBV11-1; j_call: TRBJ2-7; clone_size: -; d_call: -
cdr3_nt: TGCGCCAGCTCAGGGGGTCTCGGACAGGGGGCGCCGGGAACTAATGAAAAACTGTTTTTT; cdr3_aa: CASSGGLGQGAPGTNEKLFF; v_call: TRBV23-1; j_call: TRBJ1-4; clone_size: once; d_call: TRBD1
cdr3_nt: TGTGCCAGCAGCTTAGAGGGTAGGCGGATGGGGTATGGCTACACCTTC; cdr3_aa: CASSLEGRRMGYGYTF; v_call: TRBV7-9; j_call: TRBJ1-2; clone_size: -; d_call: -
cdr3_nt: TGTGCCAGTAGTCCCTCAGGGACAGCCACAGATACGCAGTATTTT; cdr3_aa: CASSPSGTATDTQYF; v_call: TRBV19; j_call: TRBJ2-3; clone_size: -; d_call: TRBD1
cdr3_nt: TGCGCCAGCAGCCAGGGCCCCGGGACATCTGCTAACTATGGCTACACCTTC; cdr3_aa: CASSQGPGTSANYGYTF; v_call: TRBV4-3; j_call: TRBJ1-2; clone_size: -; d_call: -
cdr3_nt: TGCGCCAGCAGCCAAGCTGGACGGAACACCGGGGAGCTGTTTTTT; cdr3_aa: CASSQAGRNTGELFF; v_call: TRBV4-3; j_call: TRBJ2-2; clone_size: -; d_call: -